Presented here are 8 T cell receptor beta chains from one specimen sequenced in a study of blood T cells in healthy people across ages. It was with a sample-barcoded 5' primer and a J-beta primer mix that a second PCR of about 6 to 12 cycles was run. TCRdb passed the 5' RACE reads through MiXCR, listing each CDR3 protein once. The data show some 1.6 million distinct CDR3 sequences, around 36% seen once. Sequenced sample: blood. The receptor source for this set is a woman aged 25 to 39 in good health.

The rearrangement uses TRBV27 and TRBJ1-2; D is possibly TRBD1 (6 bases). In germline, CDR1 is MNHEY, CDR2 SMNVEV (reference sequence). Trimming took 0 bases from V and 4 from J, leaving 9 bases between them. The CDR3 covers 14 residues. For the CDR3, the DNA is TGTGCCAGCAGTTTATCCAGGACAGCCTATGGCTACACCTTC. Its translation is CASSLSRTAYGYTF.

This clonotype was found a few times. The junction does not match germline at one end; this may be a read error. J is TRBJ2-7 and V is TRBV27, with TRBD1 as a possible D gene (6 bases). This CDR3 spans 14 amino acids. Per germline, CDR1 MNHEY and CDR2 SMNVEV (reference sequence). CDR3 nucleotide sequence: TGTGCCAACAGTCCGTTGGACAGAACCTACGAGCAGTACTTC. This sequence encodes CANSPLDRTYEQYF.

The chain recombines TRBV28 with TRBJ2-3, with 12 bases lining up with TRBD1. V lost 2 bases, J lost 3 bases, and 6 bases stayed unmatched. The germline CDR1 and CDR2 sequences are MDHEN and SYDVKM. The CDR3 has 17 amino acids. The CDR3 DNA reads TGTGCCAGCAGTTTAGGGACAGGGGGCGCGTGGACAGATACGCAGTATTTT. It specifies CASSLGTGGAWTDTQYF.

This clonotype occurred a few times. The rearrangement uses TRBV11-2 and TRBJ2-7; D not certain. The CDR3 totals 15 residues. Trimming stripped 7 bases from V and 4 bases from J, with 20 bases between. In germline, CDR1 is SGHAT, CDR2 FQNNGV. The CDR3 reads CASTNGPRGRYEQYF. CDR3 nucleotides: TGTGCCAGCACCAACGGTCCCAGAGGTCGATACGAGCAGTACTTC.

The chain links TRBV4-1 to TRBJ1-2, with D hard to call. CDR3 length: 15 residues. From germline, CDR1 is MGHRA and CDR2 YSYEKL. The germline V and J ends were trimmed by 0 bases and 5 bases, with 13 bases remaining between them. Here the CDR3 reads CASSQEIEAPYGYTF. The CDR3 coding sequence is TGCGCCAGCAGCCAAGAGATAGAGGCGCCGTATGGCTACACCTTC.

In this sample, this clonotype turned up a few times. The chain uses TRBV10-3 and TRBJ1-2; TRBD1 might be the D (6 bases). This CDR3 contains 13 residues. CDR1 and CDR2 from the germline V gene are ENHRY and SYGVKD. V dropped 3 bases and J dropped 6 bases, with 11 bases sitting between them. In nucleotides, the CDR3 is TGTGCCATCAGTGAATCGGGGGGCAATGGCTACACCTTC. It translates to CAISESGGNGYTF.

J is TRBJ1-2 and V is TRBV20-1; no clear D. Trimming removed 7 bases at V and 4 bases at J, with 19 bases between. CDR1 is DFQATT and CDR2 is SNEGSKA in the germline V gene (reference sequence). The CDR3 spans 14 residues. CDR3 nucleotide sequence: TGCAGTGTCCCCGACTCTCGCGCTGCCTATGGCTACACCTTC. Its translation is CSVPDSRAAYGYTF.

V gene TRBV20-1 combines with J gene TRBJ2-5; TRBD2 matches 7 bases. Trimming at V came to 1 base and at J to 6 bases, leaving 8 bases not matched to a gene. The CDR3 consists of 14 residues. CDR1 DFQATT and CDR2 SNEGSKA come from the germline V gene (reference sequence). The CDR3 sequence is CSARGVLAEQTQYF. The DNA for the CDR3 is TGCAGTGCTAGAGGGGTGCTAGCGGAGCAGACCCAGTACTTC.